Listed here is a single TCR beta chain. This CDR3 is built from 16 residues. Per the germline V gene, CDR1 is SGHVS and CDR2 is FQNEAQ. Trimming left V 5 bases short and J 1 base short, with 15 bases between. Primers included in the PCR were 60 Vbeta and 13 Jbeta primers. Using immunoSEQ multiplex PCR, the repertoire was profiled, and TCRdb retains in-frame clones only, with some absent. Here the sample spans about 59,000 clones, roughly 80% being singletons. The data derive from a study of cytomegalovirus exposure and HLA in healthy donors. The clonotype was recovered from a man between 40 and 49 years old in good health and CMV-seronegative. Sequencing input: PBMCs. The chain has TRBV7-8 and TRBJ2-1; TRBD2 might be the D (5 bases). The CDR3 region has the DNA TGTGCCAGCAGCCCGTTGTCGGGGAGATCCTACAATGAGCAGTTCTTC. Protein sequence: CASSPLSGRSYNEQFF.